Reported below is one TCR beta chain. The same CDR3 can be traced to other DNA sequences in this sample. This sample is drawn from a study of blood T cell repertoires in COVID-19. As for the study in general: Whether acute or convalescent, the COVID-19 samples came from the United States, Italy and Spain. PBMCs, B-cell-depleted T cells, or T cells provided the cDNA or gDNA that made up the material.

Seattle researchers signed up patients amid active infection and tracked them longitudinally. Original data processing: Amplification from reference gene primers served as the basis for estimated nucleated cell counts. Produced via immunoSEQ multiplex PCR; TCRdb's table is partial and in-frame only. V and J calls and clone size are given by that table; D and trimming were obtained from the DNA. Of 310,000 or so clones detected, about 88% appear once; the ten largest clones hold 10% to 12%. Germline loops: CDR1 MNHEY, CDR2 SVGAGI. The CDR3 length is 14 residues. Trimming removed 2 bases at V and 1 base at J, with 8 bases between.

The specimen was peripheral blood. The V gene is TRBV6-5, the J gene TRBJ1-1, with D possibly matching TRBD1 (6 bases). The clonotype was recovered from a woman between 25 and 40 years old with COVID-19, enrolled during active disease. The DNA of the CDR3 is TGTGCCAGCAGTTACAGCAGGGGGAACACTGAAGCTTTCTTT. Protein: CASSYSRGNTEAFF.